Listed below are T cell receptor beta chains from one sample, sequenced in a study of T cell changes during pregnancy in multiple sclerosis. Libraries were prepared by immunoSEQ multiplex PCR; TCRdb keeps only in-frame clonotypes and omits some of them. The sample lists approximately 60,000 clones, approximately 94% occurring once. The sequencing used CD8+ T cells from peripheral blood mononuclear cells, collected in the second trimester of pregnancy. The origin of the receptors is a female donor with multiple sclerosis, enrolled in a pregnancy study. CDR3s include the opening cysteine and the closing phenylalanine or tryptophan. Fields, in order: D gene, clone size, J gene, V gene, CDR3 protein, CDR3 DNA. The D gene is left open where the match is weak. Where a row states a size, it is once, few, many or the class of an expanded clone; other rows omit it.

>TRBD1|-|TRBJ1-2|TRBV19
CASSPSHFRTGGSGGYTF
TGTGCCAGTAGTCCTAGCCACTTTAGGACAGGGGGCAGCGGAGGCTACACCTTC
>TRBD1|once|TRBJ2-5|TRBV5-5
CASSSTPDRAGGYF
TGTGCCAGCAGTTCGACCCCGGACAGGGCTGGAGGGTACTTC
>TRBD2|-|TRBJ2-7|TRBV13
CASSGPGAGDNEQYF
TGTGCCAGCAGCGGGCCCGGGGCGGGAGATAACGAGCAGTACTTC
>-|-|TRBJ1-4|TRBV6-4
CASSEGGLPEKLFF
TGTGCCAGCAGTGAGGGGGGGTTACCTGAAAAACTGTTTTTT
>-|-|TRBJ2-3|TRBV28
CASSPRTVADTQYF
TGTGCCAGCAGTCCCCGGACAGTCGCAGATACGCAGTATTTT
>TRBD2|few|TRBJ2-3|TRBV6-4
CASSDSTSGSMDTQYF
TGTGCCAGCAGTGACTCCACTAGCGGGAGTATGGATACGCAGTATTTT
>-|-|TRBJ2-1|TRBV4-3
CASSQEGVGGSYNEQFF
TGCGCCAGCAGCCAAGAGGGGGTCGGGGGATCCTACAATGAGCAGTTCTTC
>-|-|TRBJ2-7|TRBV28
CASSSYYEQYF
TGTGCCAGCAGTTCTTATTACGAGCAGTACTTC
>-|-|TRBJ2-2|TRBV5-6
CASSFSGSPNTGELFF
TGTGCCAGCAGCTTTTCCGGGAGCCCGAACACCGGGGAGCTGTTTTTT
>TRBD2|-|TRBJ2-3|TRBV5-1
CASRPGLGVSDTQYF
TGCGCCAGCCGTCCGGGACTAGGAGTGAGCGATACGCAGTATTTT
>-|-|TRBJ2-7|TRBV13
CASSPSGYSYEQYF
TGTGCCAGCAGCCCGAGCGGATACTCCTACGAGCAGTACTTC
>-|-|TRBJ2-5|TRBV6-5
CASSPGGAETQYF
TGTGCCAGCAGCCCCGGCGGAGCGGAGACCCAGTACTTC
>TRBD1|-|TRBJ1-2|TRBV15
CATSRPITQGAYGYTF
TGTGCCACCAGCAGACCGATCACTCAGGGGGCTTATGGCTACACCTTC
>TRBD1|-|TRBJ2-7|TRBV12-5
CASGTGGEHEQYF
TGTGCTAGTGGGACAGGGGGAGAGCACGAGCAGTACTTC
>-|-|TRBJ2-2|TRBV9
CASARSGELFF
TGTGCCAGCGCGAGGTCCGGGGAGCTGTTTTTT
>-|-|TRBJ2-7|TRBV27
CASSSEGTYEQYF
TGTGCCAGCAGCTCGGAGGGGACCTACGAGCAGTACTTC
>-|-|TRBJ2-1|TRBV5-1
CASSLAGLVYNEQFF
TGCGCCAGCAGCTTGGCCGGCCTAGTCTACAATGAGCAGTTCTTC
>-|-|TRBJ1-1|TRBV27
CASSFRVDGTEAFF
TGTGCCAGCAGTTTCAGGGTCGATGGCACTGAAGCTTTCTTT
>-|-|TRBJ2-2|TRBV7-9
CASSLVRNTGELFF
TGTGCCAGCAGCTTAGTTCGGAACACCGGGGAGCTGTTTTTT
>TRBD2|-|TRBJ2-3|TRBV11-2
CASSLDMGLAVTDTQYF
TGTGCCAGCAGCTTAGATATGGGACTAGCGGTTACAGATACGCAGTATTTT
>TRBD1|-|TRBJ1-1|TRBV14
CASRRQGETEAFF
TGTGCCAGCAGGCGACAGGGAGAGACTGAAGCTTTCTTT
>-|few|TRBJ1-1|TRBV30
CAWSAGLGEAFF
TGTGCCTGGAGTGCGGGACTAGGTGAAGCTTTCTTT
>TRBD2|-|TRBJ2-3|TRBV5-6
CASSSLTFSGSLADTQYF
TGTGCCAGCAGCTCCCTCACTTTTAGCGGGAGTCTGGCAGATACGCAGTATTTT
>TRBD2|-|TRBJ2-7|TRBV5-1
CASSPIAGDLYEQYF
TGCGCCAGCAGCCCAATAGCGGGAGATCTATACGAGCAGTACTTC
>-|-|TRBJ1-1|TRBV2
CASSEGRTNTEAFF
TGTGCCAGCAGTGAGGGCAGAACGAACACTGAAGCTTTCTTT
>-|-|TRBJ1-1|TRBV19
CASSTPSGAFF
TGTGCCAGTAGTACCCCTTCGGGAGCTTTCTTT
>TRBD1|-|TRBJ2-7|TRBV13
CASSLRGQGAYEQYF
TGTGCCAGCAGCTTACGCGGACAGGGGGCCTACGAGCAGTACTTC
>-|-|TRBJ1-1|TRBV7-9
CASGSTSDRSTEAFF
TGTGCCAGCGGATCTACCTCAGACAGATCCACTGAAGCTTTCTTT
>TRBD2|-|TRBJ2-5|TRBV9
CASSEGLAGAQETQYF
TGTGCCAGCAGCGAGGGACTAGCGGGAGCGCAAGAGACCCAGTACTTC
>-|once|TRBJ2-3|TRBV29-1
CTALNVDTQYF
TGCACCGCACTAAACGTGGATACGCAGTATTTT
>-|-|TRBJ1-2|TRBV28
CASSLGTGTFYYGYTF
TGTGCCAGCAGTTTGGGAACAGGGACCTTTTACTATGGCTACACCTTC
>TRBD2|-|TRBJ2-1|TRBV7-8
CASSFRGRRGDEQFF
TGTGCCAGCAGCTTCCGCGGGAGGAGGGGTGATGAGCAGTTCTTC
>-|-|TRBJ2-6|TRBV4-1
CASSQDRGLPGSGANVLTF
TGCGCCAGCAGCCAAGATCGTGGACTCCCGGGCTCTGGGGCCAACGTCCTGACTTTC
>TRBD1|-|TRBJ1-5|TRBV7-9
CASSYGTGRQPQHF
TGTGCCAGCAGCTACGGGACAGGGCGTCAGCCCCAGCATTTT
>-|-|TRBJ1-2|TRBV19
CASIRPDNYGYTF
TGTGCCAGTATTCGCCCAGATAACTATGGCTACACCTTC
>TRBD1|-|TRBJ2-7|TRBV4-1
CASSQEDRSTYEQYF
TGCGCCAGCAGCCAAGAGGACAGGAGTACCTACGAGCAGTACTTC
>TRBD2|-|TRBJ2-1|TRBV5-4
CASSPAGFVDEQFF
TGTGCCAGCAGCCCAGCGGGATTTGTGGATGAGCAGTTCTTC